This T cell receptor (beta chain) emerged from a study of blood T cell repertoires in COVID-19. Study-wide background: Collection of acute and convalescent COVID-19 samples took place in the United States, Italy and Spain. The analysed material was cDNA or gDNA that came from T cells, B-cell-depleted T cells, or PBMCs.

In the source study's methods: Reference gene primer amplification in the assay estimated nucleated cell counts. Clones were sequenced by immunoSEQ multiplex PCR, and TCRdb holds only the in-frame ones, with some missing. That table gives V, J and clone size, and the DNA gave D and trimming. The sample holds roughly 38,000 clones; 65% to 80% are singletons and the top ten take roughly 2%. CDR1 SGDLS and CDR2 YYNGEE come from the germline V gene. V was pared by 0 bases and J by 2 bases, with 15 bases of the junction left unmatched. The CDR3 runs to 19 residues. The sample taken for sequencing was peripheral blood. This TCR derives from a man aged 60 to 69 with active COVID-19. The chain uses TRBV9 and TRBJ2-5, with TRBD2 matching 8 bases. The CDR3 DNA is TGTGCCAGCAGCGTAGAGGGGACGCGGGCGGGGGGACTTCAAGAGACCCAGTACTTC. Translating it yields CASSVEGTRAGGLQETQYF.